Below, 25 T cell receptor beta chains from the same sample are listed, as sequenced in a study of CD8+ T cells in alopecia areata. TCR sequencing used cDNA made by reverse transcription of extracted RNA. The protocol was immunoSEQ multiplex PCR, while the TCRdb copy is restricted to in-frame clones and leaves out a portion. The sample lists about 260,000 clones, 60% occurring once. Treatment described: oral pan-JAK inhibitor, 5-10 mg twice daily. The specimen was CD4+ T cells sorted from blood, collected at roughly week 53, from a patient treated with tofacitinib. These receptors all stem from a human donor with alopecia areata.

The chain has TRBV7-9 and TRBJ1-6, with no clear D. Trimming stripped 0 bases from V and 10 bases from J, with 10 bases between. The CDR3 is 14 residues long. The germline CDR1 and CDR2 sequences are SEHNR and FQNEAQ (reference sequence). The CDR3: CASSLASMGSPLHF. The CDR3 DNA reads TGTGCCAGCAGCTTAGCTTCAATGGGATCACCCCTCCACTTT.

CDR3 residues: CASSPRGQGQYEQYF. The CDR3, as DNA: TGTGCCAGCAGTCCCCGGGGCCAGGGGCAGTACGAGCAGTACTTC. This chain joins TRBV9 and TRBJ2-7; TRBD1 might be the D (6 bases). V was clipped by 5 bases and J by 4 bases, with 19 bases between them. Germline V gives CDR1 SGDLS, CDR2 YYNGEE. CDR3 size: 15 residues.

In its sample, this clone was seen a few times. The CDR3 spells CSVPTGGVRQYF. DNA of the CDR3: TGCAGCGTCCCGACCGGCGGGGTGAGGCAGTATTTT. The gene calls are TRBV29-1 and TRBJ2-3; D is perhaps TRBD2 (6 bases). Germline V gene data show CDR1 as SQVTM and CDR2 as ANQGSEA. Trimming pared 6 bases from V and 11 bases from J, leaving 18 bases between. The CDR3 consists of 12 residues.

This clone was counted between two and nine times. The CDR3 region is CAIRTGDTEAFF. In DNA form, the CDR3 reads TGTGCCATCCGGACTGGGGACACTGAAGCTTTCTTT. The chain joins TRBV7-2 to TRBJ1-1; D is unclear. V dropped 10 bases and J dropped 3 bases, with 12 bases sitting between them. CDR3 size: 12 residues. Germline CDR1 and CDR2: SGHTA and FQGNSA. The full variable domain, completed using reference TRBV7-2 and TRBJ1-1, is GAGVSQSPSNKVTEKGKDVELRCDPISGHTALYWYRQSLGQGLEFLIYFQGNSAPDKSGLPSDRFSAERTGGSVSTLTIQRTQQEDSAVYLCAIRTGDTEAFFGQGTRLTVV.

This clone has just a few counts. This chain uses TRBV5-1 with TRBJ2-6; D is unresolved. The CDR3 sequence is 17 residues long. Germline V gene data show CDR1 as SGHRS and CDR2 as YFSETQ. V was pared by 6 bases and J by 4 bases, with 20 bases between. The DNA of the CDR3 is TGCGCCAGCACCCGGATGGGCAGGTCCCTGGGGGCCAACGTCCTGACTTTC. Translation gives CASTRMGRSLGANVLTF. Full variable domain (rest looked up from reference TRBV5-1 and TRBJ2-6): KAGVTQTPRYLIKTRGQQVTLSCSPISGHRSVSWYQQTPGQGLQFLFEYFSETQRNKGNFPGRFSGRQFSNSRSEMNVSTLELGDSALYLCASTRMGRSLGANVLTFGAGSRLTVL.

This clone was recorded a few times. The genes are TRBV27 and TRBJ1-6; D is unresolved. This CDR3 is built from 14 residues. Looked up from germline, CDR1 is MNHEY and CDR2 is SMNVEV (reference sequence). V was pared by 7 bases and J by 0 bases, with 7 bases between. CDR3 bases: TGTGCCAGCAAAAGGAGCTCCTATAATTCACCCCTCCACTTT. This encodes CASKRSSYNSPLHF.

The chain recombines TRBV2 with TRBJ1-2; no clear D gene. Germline lookup yields CDR1 SNHLY and CDR2 FYNNEI. CDR3 length: 12 residues. Trimming cost V 3 bases and J 4 bases, with 6 bases left between them. Here the CDR3 reads CASSEWVYGYTF. The CDR3 nucleotides are TGTGCCAGCAGTGAGTGGGTCTATGGCTACACCTTC.

The count of this clone is one. V and J are TRBV29-1 and TRBJ1-5, with D hard to call. CDR3 length equals 13 residues. With 8 bases removed from V and 0 bases from J, the gap between germline ends came to 11 bases. Per the germline V gene, CDR1 is SQVTM and CDR2 is ANQGSEA. In DNA form, the CDR3 reads TGCAGCACAAAGGACGGTAGCAATCAGCCCCAGCATTTT. It specifies CSTKDGSNQPQHF.

The chain combines TRBV6-5 with TRBJ2-7; D possibly corresponds to TRBD1 (6 bases). The CDR3 contains 14 residues. The germline V gene encodes CDR1 MNHEY and CDR2 SVGAGI. Trimming cost V 0 bases and J 2 bases, with 8 bases left between them. CDR3 coding DNA: TGTGCCAGCAGTTACTCTAGGACAGCCTACGAGCAGTACTTC. Encoded protein: CASSYSRTAYEQYF.

V gene TRBV7-8 combines with J gene TRBJ2-5; TRBD1 might be the D (5 bases). V was cut by 1 base and J by 3 bases, with 18 bases left in between. CDR3 length: 17 amino acids. Germline V lookup: CDR1 SGHVS, CDR2 FQNEAQ. The CDR3 here is CASSLGPREGRKETQYF. The CDR3 DNA is TGTGCCAGCAGCTTAGGTCCCAGGGAAGGGCGTAAAGAGACCCAGTACTTC.

The rearrangement joins TRBV30 to TRBJ1-1; D remains unclear. V lost 0 bases and J lost 8, with 10 bases in between. The CDR3 has 12 amino acids. From germline, CDR1 is GTSNPN and CDR2 SVGIG (reference sequence). The CDR3 is CAWSVSVREAFF. In DNA, the CDR3 is TGTGCCTGGAGTGTATCGGTCCGCGAAGCTTTCTTT.

The chain links TRBV4-3 to TRBJ1-2; D is ambiguous. V was cut by 0 bases and J by 4 bases, with 12 bases left in between. The V gene's germline CDR1 is LGHNA and CDR2 YSLEER. The CDR3 extends over 15 amino acids. This CDR3 is CASSQDRYSSYGYTF. CDR3 nucleotides: TGCGCCAGCAGCCAAGATAGGTACTCCAGCTATGGCTACACCTTC.

The genes are TRBV29-1 and TRBJ2-3, with D perhaps matching TRBD2 (5 bases). The CDR3 totals 15 residues. Germline-derived CDR1 and CDR2 are SQVTM and ANQGSEA. V shed 2 bases and J shed 0 bases, with 12 bases lying between them. The CDR3 coding sequence is TGCAGCGTTGAATCGGCTAGCAGAAGCACAGATACGCAGTATTTT. It specifies CSVESASRSTDTQYF.

To note about this clone: The same CDR3 arises from other DNA sequences in this sample as well. The rearrangement joins TRBV9 to TRBJ1-6, with a weak D call TRBD1 (5 bases). V was pared by 0 bases and J by 7 bases, with 5 bases between. CDR3 size: 13 residues. CDR1 and CDR2 (germline): SGDLS, YYNGEE. In DNA form, the CDR3 reads TGTGCCAGCAGCGTAGAGGGGAATTCACCCCTCCACTTT. Translating gives CASSVEGNSPLHF.

This clone was detected a few times. The chain has TRBV29-1 and TRBJ2-5; D gene ambiguous. The V gene lost 5 bases and the J gene lost 0 bases, with 7 bases spanning the gap. This CDR3 is built from 12 residues. The V gene's germline CDR1 is SQVTM and CDR2 ANQGSEA. The CDR3 bases are TGCAGCGTTCAACTTCACCAAGAGACCCAGTACTTC. This translates into CSVQLHQETQYF.

This rearrangement joins TRBV19 to TRBJ1-5; D remains unclear. This CDR3 contains 13 residues. The V end was cut by 5 bases, the J end by 5 bases, with 10 bases between. The V gene's germline CDR1 is LNHDA and CDR2 SQIVND (reference sequence). Written as DNA, the CDR3 is TGTGCCAGTAGTCCTCGGGTCTATCAGCCCCAGCATTTT. Amino acids: CASSPRVYQPQHF. The entire variable domain, with the rest obtained from reference TRBV19 and TRBJ1-5, is as follows: DGGITQSPKYLFRKEGQNVTLSCEQNLNHDAMYWYRQDPGQGLRLIYYSQIVNDFQKGDIAEGYSVSREKKESFPLTVTSAQKNPTAFYLCASSPRVYQPQHFGDGTRLSIL.

The CDR3 spells CAWSVLDRGDTEAFF. The DNA for the CDR3 is TGTGCCTGGAGTGTCTTGGACAGGGGGGACACTGAAGCTTTCTTT. The V gene is TRBV30, the J gene TRBJ1-1; TRBD1 matches 10 bases. From germline, CDR1 is GTSNPN and CDR2 SVGIG (reference sequence). The CDR3 spans 15 residues. V lost 0 bases to trimming and J lost 3 bases; unmatched junction nucleotides: 4. Complete variable domain (other parts from reference TRBV30 and TRBJ1-1): SQTIHQWPATLVQPVGSPLSLECTVEGTSNPNLYWYRQAAGRGLQLLFYSVGIGQISSEVPQNLSASRPQDRQFILSSKKLLLSDSGFYLCAWSVLDRGDTEAFFGQGTRLTVV.

This chain joins TRBV4-2 and TRBJ2-5, with D maybe TRBD1 (7 bases). V dropped 5 bases and J dropped 4 bases, with 17 bases sitting between them. Germline CDR1 LGHNA, CDR2 YNFKEQ. The CDR3 has 15 amino acids. The CDR3 coding sequence is TGTGCCAGCAGCGGCGGGACAGCTGAGCCAGAGACCCAGTACTTC. It is translated as CASSGGTAEPETQYF.

The chain is built from TRBV11-2 and TRBJ1-1; tentatively, D is TRBD1 (5 bases). V shed 3 bases and J shed 3 bases, with 11 bases lying between them. Germline V CDR1 and CDR2: SGHAT, FQNNGV. This CDR3 is built from 14 residues. In DNA, the CDR3 is TGTGCCAGCAGCTTGACTGGGGGTGACACTGAAGCTTTCTTT. Translated, it gives CASSLTGGDTEAFF.

The DNA of the CDR3 is TGTGCCAGCAGTGTTGGACTATCCTCCATGGAGCAGTTCTTC. Its protein is CASSVGLSSMEQFF. The V and J genes are TRBV2 and TRBJ2-1, with a tentative D call TRBD2 (6 bases). This CDR3 contains 14 residues. In germline, CDR1 is SNHLY, CDR2 FYNNEI. V lost 4 bases, J lost 10 bases, and 17 bases lay in between.

The chain employs TRBV27 and TRBJ2-4; 8 bases line up with TRBD2. Trimming cost V 2 bases and J 7 bases; bases outside gene matches: 4. CDR1 is MNHEY, CDR2 SMNVEV, per germline (reference sequence). The CDR3 extends over 14 amino acids. This CDR3 reads CASSLKRGLNIQYF. In nucleotides, the CDR3 is TGTGCCAGCAGTTTAAAGCGGGGGCTTAACATTCAGTACTTC.

This chain joins TRBV4-1 and TRBJ1-2, with a possible D match to TRBD1 (5 bases). Trimming cost V 4 bases and J 7 bases, with 19 bases left between them. The CDR3 has 15 amino acids. Germline CDR1 is MGHRA and CDR2 is YSYEKL. The CDR3 bases are TGCGCCAGCAGCCTAATCCCGGGGCTGGCGGCTGGCTACACCTTC. Protein sequence: CASSLIPGLAAGYTF.

This rearrangement joins TRBV5-1 to TRBJ2-1; 12 bases align to TRBD2. The CDR3 is 15 residues long. Per germline, CDR1 SGHRS and CDR2 YFSETQ. V was pared by 2 bases and J by 7 bases, with 4 bases of the junction left unmatched. CDR3 amino acids: CASSFGLAGRNEQFF. The CDR3 region has the DNA TGCGCCAGCAGCTTCGGACTAGCGGGGCGGAATGAGCAGTTCTTC.

This sequence joins TRBV30 and TRBJ2-3; TRBD2 matches 14 bases. The CDR3 consists of 19 residues. V was clipped by 5 bases and J by 0 bases; unmatched bases: 13. The germline V gene encodes CDR1 GTSNPN and CDR2 SVGIG (reference sequence). The CDR3, as DNA: TGTGCCTGGTCTCAAAAGAGACTAGCGGGGGGGCATAGCACAGATACGCAGTATTTT. This translates into CAWSQKRLAGGHSTDTQYF.

The chain couples TRBV5-1 to TRBJ1-1; unclear D gene. V shed 2 bases and J shed 1 base, with 9 bases lying between them. The CDR3 is 14 residues long. Germline V gives CDR1 SGHRS, CDR2 YFSETQ. Here the CDR3 DNA reads TGCGCCAGCAGCTTCGGGCGGGGGAACACTGAAGCTTTCTTT. It is translated as CASSFGRGNTEAFF.